The entry that follows covers one T cell receptor (beta chain) sequence. The antigen is unknown. This sample is part of a study of T cell repertoires in cytomegalovirus infection. Study-wide background: Carrying CMV and the relevant HLA type showed in public TCR beta signatures.

In germline, CDR1 is SGHNT, CDR2 YENEEA. With 1 base removed from V and 3 bases from J, the gap between germline ends came to 13 bases. The CDR3 runs 15 residues. TCRdb re-called the reads with MiXCR, one entry per CDR3 protein. The repertoire has roughly 69,000 distinct CDR3 sequences, around 30% of them found once; the top ten carry 50% to 65%. The chain links TRBV11-3 to TRBJ2-7, with D perhaps matching TRBD1 or TRBD2 (5 bases each). The source of this sequence is a human donor in good health (CMV status not recorded). Some clones in this sample may be carry-over from other donors' samples. The sequencing here drew on CD8+ T cells from cultured PBMCs, taken from culture after CMV antigen stimulation. In DNA form, the CDR3 reads TGTGCCAGCAGCTTAGCAGCCGGGACGGACTACGAGCAGTACTTC. This sequence encodes CASSLAAGTDYEQYF.